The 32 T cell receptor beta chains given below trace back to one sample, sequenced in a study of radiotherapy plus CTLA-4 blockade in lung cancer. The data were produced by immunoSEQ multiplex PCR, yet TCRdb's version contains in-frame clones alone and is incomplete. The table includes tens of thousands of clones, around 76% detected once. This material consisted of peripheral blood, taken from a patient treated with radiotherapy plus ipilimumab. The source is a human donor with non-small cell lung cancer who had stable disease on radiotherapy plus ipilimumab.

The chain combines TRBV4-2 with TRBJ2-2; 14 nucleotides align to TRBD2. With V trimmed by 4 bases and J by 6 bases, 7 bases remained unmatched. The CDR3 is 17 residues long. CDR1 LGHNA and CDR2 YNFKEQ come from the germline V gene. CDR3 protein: CASSPRTSGGPSGELFF. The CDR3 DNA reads TGTGCCAGCAGCCCACGGACTAGCGGGGGGCCGTCCGGGGAGCTGTTTTTT.

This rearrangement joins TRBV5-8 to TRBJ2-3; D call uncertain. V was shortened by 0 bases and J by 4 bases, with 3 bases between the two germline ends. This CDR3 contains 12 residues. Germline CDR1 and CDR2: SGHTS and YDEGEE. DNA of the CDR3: TGTGCCAGCAGCTTGGGGGCAGATACGCAGTATTTT. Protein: CASSLGADTQYF.

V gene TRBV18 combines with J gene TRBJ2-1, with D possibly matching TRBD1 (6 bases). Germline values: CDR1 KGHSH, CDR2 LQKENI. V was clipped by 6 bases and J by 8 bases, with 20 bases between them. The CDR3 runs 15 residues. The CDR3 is CASSLPGQLIHEQFF. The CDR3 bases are TGTGCCAGCTCCTTACCGGGACAACTTATCCATGAGCAGTTCTTC. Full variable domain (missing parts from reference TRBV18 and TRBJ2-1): NAGVMQNPRHLVRRRGQEARLRCSPMKGHSHVYWYRQLPEEGLKFMVYLQKENIIDESGMPKERFSAEFPKEGPSILRIQQVVRGDSAAYFCASSLPGQLIHEQFFGPGTRLTVL.

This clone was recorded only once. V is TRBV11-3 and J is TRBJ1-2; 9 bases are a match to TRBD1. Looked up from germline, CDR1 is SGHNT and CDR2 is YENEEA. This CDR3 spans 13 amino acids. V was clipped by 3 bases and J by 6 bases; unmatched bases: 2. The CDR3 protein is CASSLTGGNGYTF. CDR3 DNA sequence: TGTGCCAGCAGCTTGACAGGGGGGAATGGCTACACCTTC.

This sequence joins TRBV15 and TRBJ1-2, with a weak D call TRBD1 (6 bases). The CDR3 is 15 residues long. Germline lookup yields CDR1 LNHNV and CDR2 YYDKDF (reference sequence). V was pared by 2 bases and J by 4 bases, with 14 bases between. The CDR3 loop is CATSRQPDRSYGYTF. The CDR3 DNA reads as TGTGCCACCAGCAGACAACCGGACAGAAGCTATGGCTACACCTTC.

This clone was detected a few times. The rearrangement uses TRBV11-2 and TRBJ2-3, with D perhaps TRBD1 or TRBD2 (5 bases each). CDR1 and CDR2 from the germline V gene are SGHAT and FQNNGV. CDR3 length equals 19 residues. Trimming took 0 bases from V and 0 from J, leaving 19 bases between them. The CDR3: CASSLEMVPGRSSTDTQYF. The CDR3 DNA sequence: TGTGCCAGCAGCTTAGAGATGGTCCCGGGGCGATCTAGCACAGATACGCAGTATTTT.

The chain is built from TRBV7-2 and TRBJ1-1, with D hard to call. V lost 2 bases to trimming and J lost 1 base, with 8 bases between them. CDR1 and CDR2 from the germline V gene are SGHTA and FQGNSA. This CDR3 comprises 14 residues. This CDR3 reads CASSLYAANTEAFF. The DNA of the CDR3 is TGTGCCAGCAGCTTATACGCAGCGAACACTGAAGCTTTCTTT.

CDR3 residues: CASSESRAAYEQYV. Written as DNA, the CDR3 is TGTGCCAGCAGTGAATCCAGGGCAGCCTACGAGCAGTACGTC. The V call is TRBV2, the J call TRBJ2-7; a weak D match, TRBD1 (5 bases). Germline assignment: CDR1 SNHLY and CDR2 FYNNEI. Trimming took 2 bases from V and 2 from J, leaving 10 bases between them. The CDR3 length is 14 residues.

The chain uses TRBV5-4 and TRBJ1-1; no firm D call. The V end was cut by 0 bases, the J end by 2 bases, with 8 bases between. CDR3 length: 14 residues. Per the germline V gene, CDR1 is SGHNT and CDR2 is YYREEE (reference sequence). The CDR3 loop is CASSLAFGNTEAFF. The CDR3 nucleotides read TGTGCCAGCAGCTTGGCCTTTGGCAACACTGAAGCTTTCTTT.

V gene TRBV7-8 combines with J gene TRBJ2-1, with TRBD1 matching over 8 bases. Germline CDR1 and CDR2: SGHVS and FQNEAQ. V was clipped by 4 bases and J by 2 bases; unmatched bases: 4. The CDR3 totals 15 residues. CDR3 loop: CASSSPGGPYNEQFF. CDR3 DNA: TGTGCCAGCAGCTCCCCAGGGGGCCCCTACAATGAGCAGTTCTTC. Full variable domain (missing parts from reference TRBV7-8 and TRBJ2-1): GAGVSQSPRYKVAKRGQDVALRCDPISGHVSLFWYQQALGQGPEFLTYFQNEAQLDKSGLPSDRFFAERPEGSVSTLKIQRTQQEDSAVYLCASSSPGGPYNEQFFGPGTRLTVL.

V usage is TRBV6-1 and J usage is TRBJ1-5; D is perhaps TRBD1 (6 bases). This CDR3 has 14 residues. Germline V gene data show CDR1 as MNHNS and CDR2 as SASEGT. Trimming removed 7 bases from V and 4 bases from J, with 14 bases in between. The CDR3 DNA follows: TGTGCCAGCAAGGGGGTCACGGGGAATCAGCCCCAGCATTTT. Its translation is CASKGVTGNQPQHF.

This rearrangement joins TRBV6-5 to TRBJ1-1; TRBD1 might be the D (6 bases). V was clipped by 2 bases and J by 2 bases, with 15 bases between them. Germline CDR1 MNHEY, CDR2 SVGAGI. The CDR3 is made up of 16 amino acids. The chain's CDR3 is CASSYDRGRRNTEAFF. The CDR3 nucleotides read TGTGCCAGCAGTTACGACCGGGGGCGTCGTAACACTGAAGCTTTCTTT.

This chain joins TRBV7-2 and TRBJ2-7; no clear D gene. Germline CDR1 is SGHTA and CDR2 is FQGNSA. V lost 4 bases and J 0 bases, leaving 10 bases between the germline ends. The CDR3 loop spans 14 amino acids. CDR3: CASSSLWNSYEQYF. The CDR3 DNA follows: TGTGCCAGCAGCTCACTTTGGAACTCCTACGAGCAGTACTTC.

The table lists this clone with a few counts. This CDR3 reads CASSRDHNEKLFF. The CDR3 DNA reads as TGCGCCAGCAGCCGGGACCACAATGAAAAACTGTTTTTT. This rearrangement joins TRBV5-1 to TRBJ1-4; a weak D match, TRBD1 (5 bases). V lost 4 bases and J lost 5, with 9 bases in between. Per the germline V gene, CDR1 is SGHRS and CDR2 is YFSETQ. The CDR3 has 13 residues.

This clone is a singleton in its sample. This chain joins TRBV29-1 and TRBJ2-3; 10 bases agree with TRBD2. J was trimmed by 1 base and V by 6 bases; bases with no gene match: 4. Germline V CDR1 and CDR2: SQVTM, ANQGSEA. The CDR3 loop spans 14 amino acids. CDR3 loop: CSVPLAGGTDTQYF. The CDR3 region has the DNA TGCAGCGTCCCGCTAGCGGGGGGCACAGATACGCAGTATTTT.

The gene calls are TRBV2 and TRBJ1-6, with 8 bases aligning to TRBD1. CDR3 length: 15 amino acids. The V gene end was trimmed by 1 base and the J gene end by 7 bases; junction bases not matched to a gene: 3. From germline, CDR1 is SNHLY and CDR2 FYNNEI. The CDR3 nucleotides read TGTGCCAGCAGTGAAGGGACAGGGAACAATTCACCCCTCCACTTT. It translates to CASSEGTGNNSPLHF.

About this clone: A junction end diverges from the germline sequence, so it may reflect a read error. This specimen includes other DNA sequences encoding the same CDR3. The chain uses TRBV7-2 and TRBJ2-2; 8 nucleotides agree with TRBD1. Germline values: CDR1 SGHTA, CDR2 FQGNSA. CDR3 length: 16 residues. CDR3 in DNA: TGTGCCAGCAGCTTACGCCCGACAGGGGCGGTCGGGGAACTGTTTTTT. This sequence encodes CASSLRPTGAVGELFF.

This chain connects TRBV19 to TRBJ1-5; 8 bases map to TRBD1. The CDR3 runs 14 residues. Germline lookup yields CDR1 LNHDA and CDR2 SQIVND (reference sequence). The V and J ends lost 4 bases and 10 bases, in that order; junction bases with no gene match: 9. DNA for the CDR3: TGTGCCAGTAGTACCCCGACAGGGGTGAAACCCCAGCATTTT. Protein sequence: CASSTPTGVKPQHF.

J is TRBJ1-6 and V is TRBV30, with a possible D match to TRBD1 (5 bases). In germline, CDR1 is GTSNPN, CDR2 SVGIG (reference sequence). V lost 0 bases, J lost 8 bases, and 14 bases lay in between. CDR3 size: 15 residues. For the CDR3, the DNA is TGTGCCTGGAGTGTACGTAGCGGGGCCTATTCACCCCTCCACTTT. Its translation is CAWSVRSGAYSPLHF.

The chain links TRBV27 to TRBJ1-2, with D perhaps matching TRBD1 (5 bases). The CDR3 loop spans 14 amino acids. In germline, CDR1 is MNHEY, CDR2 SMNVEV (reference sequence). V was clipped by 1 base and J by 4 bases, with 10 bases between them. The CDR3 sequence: CASSLYVGGYGYTF. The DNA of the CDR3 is TGTGCCAGCAGTTTATACGTTGGGGGCTATGGCTACACCTTC.

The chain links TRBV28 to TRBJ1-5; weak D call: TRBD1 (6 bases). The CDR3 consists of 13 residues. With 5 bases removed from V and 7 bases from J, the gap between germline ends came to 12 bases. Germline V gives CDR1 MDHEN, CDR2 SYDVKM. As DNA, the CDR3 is TGTGCCAGCAGTGCAATACAGGGACAGCCCCAGCATTTT. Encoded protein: CASSAIQGQPQHF.

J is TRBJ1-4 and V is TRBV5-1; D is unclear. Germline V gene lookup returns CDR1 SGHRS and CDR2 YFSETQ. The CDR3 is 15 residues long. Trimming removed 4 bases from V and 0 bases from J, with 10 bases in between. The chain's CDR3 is CASSPRLATNEKLFF. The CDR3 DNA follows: TGCGCCAGCAGCCCCAGGCTGGCAACTAATGAAAAACTGTTTTTT.

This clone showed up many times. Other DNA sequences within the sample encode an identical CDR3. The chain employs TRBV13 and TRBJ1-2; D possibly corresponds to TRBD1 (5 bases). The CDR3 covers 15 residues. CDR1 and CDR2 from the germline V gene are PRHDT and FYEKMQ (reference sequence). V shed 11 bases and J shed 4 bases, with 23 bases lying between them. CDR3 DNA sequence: TGTGCCCGCCGCTCGGGACCGGGGGGGGGCTATGGCTACACCTTC. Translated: CARRSGPGGGYGYTF.

This CDR3 reads CASSKDKSYGYTF. Here the CDR3 DNA reads TGTGCCAGCAGTAAGGACAAGTCCTATGGCTACACCTTC. The gene calls are TRBV6-1 and TRBJ1-2; weak D call: TRBD1 (5 bases). The CDR3 is 13 amino acids. Germline CDR1 is MNHNS and CDR2 is SASEGT. V gave up 5 bases and J gave up 4 bases, with 11 bases separating them.

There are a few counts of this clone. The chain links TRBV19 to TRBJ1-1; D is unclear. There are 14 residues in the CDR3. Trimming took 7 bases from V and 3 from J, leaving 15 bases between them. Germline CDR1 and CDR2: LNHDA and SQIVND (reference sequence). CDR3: CASTEGRLHTEAFF. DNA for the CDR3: TGTGCCAGTACAGAGGGTCGGCTCCACACTGAAGCTTTCTTT. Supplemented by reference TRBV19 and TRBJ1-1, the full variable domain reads DGGITQSPKYLFRKEGQNVTLSCEQNLNHDAMYWYRQDPGQGLRLIYYSQIVNDFQKGDIAEGYSVSREKKESFPLTVTSAQKNPTAFYLCASTEGRLHTEAFFGQGTRLTVV.

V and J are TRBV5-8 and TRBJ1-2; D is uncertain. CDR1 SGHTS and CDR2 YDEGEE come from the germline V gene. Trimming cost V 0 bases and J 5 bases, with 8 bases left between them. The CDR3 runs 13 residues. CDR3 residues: CASSLVRRYGYTF. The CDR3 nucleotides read TGTGCCAGCAGCTTGGTGAGGAGATATGGCTACACCTTC.

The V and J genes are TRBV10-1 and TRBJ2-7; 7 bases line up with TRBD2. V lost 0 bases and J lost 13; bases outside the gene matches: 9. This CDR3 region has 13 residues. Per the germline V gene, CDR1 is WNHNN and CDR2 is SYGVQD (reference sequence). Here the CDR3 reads CASSESMAGELYF. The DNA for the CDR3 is TGCGCCAGCAGTGAGTCGATGGCGGGGGAACTATACTTC.

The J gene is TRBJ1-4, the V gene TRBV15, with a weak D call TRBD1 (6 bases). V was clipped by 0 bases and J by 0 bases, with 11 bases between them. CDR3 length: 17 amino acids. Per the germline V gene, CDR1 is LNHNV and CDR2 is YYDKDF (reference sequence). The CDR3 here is CATSRDYGTSTNEKLFF. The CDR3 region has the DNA TGTGCCACCAGCAGAGACTACGGGACATCAACTAATGAAAAACTGTTTTTT.

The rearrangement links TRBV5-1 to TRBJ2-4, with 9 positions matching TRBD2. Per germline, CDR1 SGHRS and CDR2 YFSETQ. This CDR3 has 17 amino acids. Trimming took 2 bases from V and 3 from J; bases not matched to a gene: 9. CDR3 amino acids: CASSFGVAGEYKNIQYF. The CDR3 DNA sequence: TGCGCCAGCAGCTTTGGGGTAGCGGGGGAGTACAAAAACATTCAGTACTTC.

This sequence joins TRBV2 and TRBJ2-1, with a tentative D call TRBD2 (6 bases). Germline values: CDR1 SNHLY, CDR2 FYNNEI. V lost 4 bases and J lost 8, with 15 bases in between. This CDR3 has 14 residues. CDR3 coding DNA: TGTGCCAGCAGTGTGGTCCAGGGAGGCGATGAGCAGTTCTTC. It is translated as CASSVVQGGDEQFF.

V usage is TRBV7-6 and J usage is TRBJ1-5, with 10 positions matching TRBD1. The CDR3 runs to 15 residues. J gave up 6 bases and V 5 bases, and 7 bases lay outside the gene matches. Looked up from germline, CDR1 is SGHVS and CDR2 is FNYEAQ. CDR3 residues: CASSGPGQGRQPQHF. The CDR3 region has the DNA TGTGCCAGCAGCGGACCGGGACAGGGGCGTCAGCCCCAGCATTTT.

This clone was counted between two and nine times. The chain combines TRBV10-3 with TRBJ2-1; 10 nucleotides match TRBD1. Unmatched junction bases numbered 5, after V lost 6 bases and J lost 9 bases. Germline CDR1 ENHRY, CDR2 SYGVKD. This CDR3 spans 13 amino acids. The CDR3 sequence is CAISGTGEGEQFF. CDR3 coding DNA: TGTGCCATCAGCGGGACAGGGGAGGGTGAGCAGTTCTTC.